Shown below are 28 T cell receptor beta chains from a single sample sequenced in a study of cytomegalovirus exposure and HLA in healthy donors. 13 Jbeta primers and 60 Vbeta primers were used for the PCR. Assay: immunoSEQ multiplex PCR; the TCRdb copy retains only in-frame clones and omits some. The sample includes around 140,000 clones, 60% to 80% seen only once; the top ten take over 0.9%. Sequencing input: PBMCs. These TCRs come from a woman in her fifties or sixties in good health and CMV-seronegative.

There are a few counts of this clone. The rearrangement links TRBV5-6 to TRBJ1-1, with D tentatively TRBD1 (5 bases). V lost 2 bases and J lost 0, with 11 bases in between. The germline V gene has CDR1 SGHDT and CDR2 YYEEEE. The CDR3 totals 15 residues. DNA for the CDR3: TGTGCCAGCAGCTTTAGACAGCCAATGAACACTGAAGCTTTCTTT. Translating it yields CASSFRQPMNTEAFF.

The chain carries TRBV5-6 and TRBJ2-5; TRBD1 agrees at 7 bases. Trimming removed 4 bases from V and 11 bases from J; junction bases left unmatched: 5. CDR1 is SGHDT, CDR2 YYEEEE, per germline. The CDR3 consists of 11 residues. CDR3 DNA sequence: TGTGCCAGCAGCCAACAGGGGAAGCAGTACTTC. This gives the protein CASSQQGKQYF.

V and J are TRBV4-2 and TRBJ1-1; D might be TRBD1 (5 bases). From germline, CDR1 is LGHNA and CDR2 YNFKEQ. The CDR3 is 14 residues long. Trimming pared 4 bases from V and 2 bases from J, leaving 11 bases between. The CDR3 DNA reads TGTGCCAGCAGCCCTGGCGGGGGAAACACTGAAGCTTTCTTT. This codes for CASSPGGGNTEAFF.

The chain is built from TRBV6-5 and TRBJ1-5, with a possible D match to TRBD1 (6 bases). Germline CDR1 is MNHEY and CDR2 is SVGAGI. The CDR3 is 14 amino acids. Trimming shortened V by 5 bases and J by 5 bases, and 13 bases separated the two germline ends. This CDR3 reads CASSPWGLDQPQHF. CDR3 coding DNA: TGTGCCAGCAGTCCCTGGGGGCTAGATCAGCCCCAGCATTTT.

This rearrangement joins TRBV25-1 to TRBJ2-5, with D perhaps matching TRBD1 (6 bases). The V gene lost 2 bases and the J gene lost 2 bases, with 12 bases spanning the gap. CDR3 length equals 15 residues. Germline V CDR1 and CDR2: MGHDK, SYGVNS. The DNA for the CDR3 is TGTGCCAGCAGTGAACTAGGACAGCCTCAAGAGACCCAGTACTTC. This gives the protein CASSELGQPQETQYF.

The count of this clone is one. The chain joins TRBV5-1 to TRBJ2-5; TRBD2 agrees at 8 bases. The ends lost 5 bases at V and 0 bases at J; junction bases unmatched: 3. Germline CDR1 SGHRS, CDR2 YFSETQ. The CDR3 runs 14 residues. The CDR3, as DNA: TGCGCCAGCAGAAGCGGGGGTTACCAAGAGACCCAGTACTTC. Translating gives CASRSGGYQETQYF.

The CDR3 DNA reads TGCGCCAGCAGCCCCGAGGGAGGGGGACGGCAGTTCTTC. This sequence encodes CASSPEGGGRQFF. V gene TRBV4-1 combines with J gene TRBJ2-1; D may be TRBD2 (7 bases). The CDR3 covers 13 residues. Per the germline V gene, CDR1 is MGHRA and CDR2 is YSYEKL. The V end was cut by 4 bases, the J end by 12 bases, with 16 bases between.

Only one count was recorded for this clone. V is TRBV28 and J is TRBJ1-5; D might be TRBD1 (5 bases). Germline V lookup: CDR1 MDHEN, CDR2 SYDVKM. The CDR3 consists of 14 residues. V was shortened by 1 base and J by 7 bases, with 11 bases between the two germline ends. CDR3 in DNA: TGTGCCAGCAGTTTATACGGGGGTAGGCAGCCCCAGCATTTT. It is translated as CASSLYGGRQPQHF. The complete variable domain, with remaining parts taken from reference TRBV28 and TRBJ1-5, reads DVKVTQSSRYLVKRTGEKVFLECVQDMDHENMFWYRQDPGLGLRLIYFSYDVKMKEKGDIPEGYSVSREKKERFSLILESASTNQTSMYLCASSLYGGRQPQHFGDGTRLSIL.

The chain carries TRBV15 and TRBJ1-1; no definite D call. V shed 5 bases and J shed 5 bases, with 9 bases lying between them. The CDR3 covers 12 residues. The V gene's germline CDR1 is LNHNV and CDR2 YYDKDF (reference sequence). The CDR3 region has the DNA TGTGCCACCAGCGCCGCGAGGACTGAAGCTTTCTTT. Protein product: CATSAARTEAFF.

The chain couples TRBV6-6 to TRBJ1-1, with D unresolved. The CDR3 runs 14 residues. Germline V gene lookup returns CDR1 MNHNY and CDR2 SVGAGI (reference sequence). V was pared by 0 bases and J by 5 bases, with 10 bases between. Here the CDR3 reads CASSYSIPGTEAFF. CDR3 sequence (DNA): TGTGCCAGCAGTTACTCGATCCCGGGGACTGAAGCTTTCTTT.

The sample holds one count of this clone. This chain links TRBV7-8 with TRBJ1-1, with 12 nucleotides matching TRBD1. Germline CDR1 reads SGHVS; CDR2 reads FQNEAQ. This CDR3 is built from 15 residues. The V and J ends lost 1 base and 8 bases, in that order; junction bases with no gene match: 5. Here the CDR3 DNA reads TGTGCCAGCAGCTTAGACGGGACAGGGGGCGGAGAAGCTTTCTTT. This encodes CASSLDGTGGGEAFF.

The V and J genes are TRBV5-6 and TRBJ1-1; tentatively, D is TRBD1 (5 bases). CDR1 is SGHDT and CDR2 is YYEEEE in the germline V gene. This CDR3 region has 16 residues. V lost 0 bases and J 5 bases, leaving 17 bases between the germline ends. Here the CDR3 DNA reads TGTGCCAGCAGCTTGGCCGGGGGGTCGGGGGTAACTGAAGCTTTCTTT. Its translation is CASSLAGGSGVTEAFF.

This chain uses TRBV6-5 with TRBJ2-1, with 8 bases fitting TRBD2. From germline, CDR1 is MNHEY and CDR2 SVGAGI. There are 16 residues in the CDR3. V dropped 3 bases and J dropped 4; count of bases not matched to a gene: 8. The CDR3 sequence: CASSYGTSGLYNEQFF. CDR3 DNA sequence: TGTGCCAGCAGTTATGGGACTAGTGGGCTATACAATGAGCAGTTCTTC.

This chain links TRBV7-6 with TRBJ2-7; 8 bases fit TRBD2. V lost 1 base to trimming and J lost 6 bases; unmatched junction nucleotides: 14. CDR3 length: 17 amino acids. Germline V gives CDR1 SGHVS, CDR2 FNYEAQ. CDR3 protein: CASSLVGGETSVVEQYF. CDR3 sequence (DNA): TGTGCCAGCAGCTTAGTTGGGGGGGAGACTAGCGTGGTCGAGCAGTACTTC.

The V and J genes are TRBV6-1 and TRBJ2-5; 8 bases align to TRBD2. The last part of the DNA fits TRBJ2-7 better; the J call may be wrong. The CDR3 is made up of 17 amino acids. Germline V gene lookup returns CDR1 MNHNS and CDR2 SASEGT. The CDR3 reads CASSDGGHGGAANEQYF. The CDR3 DNA follows: TGTGCCAGCAGTGATGGCGGCCACGGGGGGGCGGCCAACGAGCAGTACTTC.

The V gene is TRBV27, the J gene TRBJ2-7; 7 bases align to TRBD2. Germline lookup yields CDR1 MNHEY and CDR2 SMNVEV (reference sequence). The junction had 10 bases not matched to a gene; V was cut back by 6 bases and J by 2 bases. The CDR3 runs 15 residues. The CDR3 loop is CASRIAGPPPYEQYF. The DNA of the CDR3 is TGTGCCAGCAGGATAGCGGGCCCACCGCCCTACGAGCAGTACTTC.

The CDR3 coding sequence is TGCAGCGTTGTCGGGGGAATCACCTACGAGCAGTACTTC. It translates to CSVVGGITYEQYF. The rearrangement links TRBV29-1 to TRBJ2-7, with D perhaps matching TRBD2 (6 bases). The CDR3 consists of 13 residues. Trimming took off 4 bases at V and 2 bases at J, with 12 bases between the two ends. The germline V gene has CDR1 SQVTM and CDR2 ANQGSEA.

The chain employs TRBV7-3 and TRBJ2-1; TRBD2 matches at 9 bases. After removal of 0 bases from V and 10 bases from J, the junction contained 10 bases not matched to a gene. Germline V gene sequence: CDR1 SGHTA, CDR2 FQGTGA. CDR3 length: 16 residues. DNA for the CDR3: TGTGCCAGCAGCTTAACGGCGGGAGGGCAAAACGGGGAGCAGTTCTTC. It is translated as CASSLTAGGQNGEQFF.

The chain uses TRBV19 and TRBJ1-5; TRBD1 aligns across 11 bases. In germline, CDR1 is LNHDA, CDR2 SQIVND (reference sequence). The CDR3 has 18 amino acids. The junction had 10 bases not matched to a gene; V was cut back by 1 base and J by 5 bases. The CDR3 here is CASSIGIERDRGDQPQHF. The CDR3 nucleotides are TGTGCCAGTAGTATAGGTATCGAGCGGGACAGGGGGGATCAGCCCCAGCATTTT.

The chain recombines TRBV27 with TRBJ2-7, with 8 bases identical to TRBD2. The V gene end was trimmed by 4 bases and the J gene end by 6 bases; junction bases not matched to a gene: 8. Germline V lookup: CDR1 MNHEY, CDR2 SMNVEV (reference sequence). The CDR3 is made up of 14 amino acids. Here the CDR3 reads CASSSTAGVGEQYF. CDR3 in DNA: TGTGCCAGCAGTTCAACAGCGGGAGTGGGCGAGCAGTACTTC.

This clone was observed a handful of times. This rearrangement joins TRBV28 to TRBJ1-5; 7 bases align to TRBD1. Germline CDR1 MDHEN, CDR2 SYDVKM. Trimming took 6 bases from V and 6 from J; bases not matched to a gene: 14. The CDR3 contains 16 residues. This chain's CDR3 is CASRRGQASRGQPQHF. Here the CDR3 DNA reads TGTGCCAGCAGGCGAGGACAGGCCTCCAGGGGTCAGCCCCAGCATTTT. The full variable domain, rest sourced from reference TRBV28 and TRBJ1-5, is DVKVTQSSRYLVKRTGEKVFLECVQDMDHENMFWYRQDPGLGLRLIYFSYDVKMKEKGDIPEGYSVSREKKERFSLILESASTNQTSMYLCASRRGQASRGQPQHFGDGTRLSIL.

The chain employs TRBV6-6 and TRBJ1-5, with D unclear. The CDR3 consists of 12 residues. V was clipped by 7 bases and J by 4 bases, with 8 bases between them. From germline, CDR1 is MNHNY and CDR2 SVGAGI (reference sequence). CDR3 in amino acids: CASTEGNQPQHF. CDR3 coding DNA: TGTGCCAGCACGGAGGGTAATCAGCCCCAGCATTTT.

The V call is TRBV11-2, the J call TRBJ2-1, with no clear D. Germline V lookup: CDR1 SGHAT, CDR2 FQNNGV. The V end was cut by 5 bases, the J end by 5 bases, with 7 bases between. CDR3 size: 12 residues. CDR3 nucleotide sequence: TGTGCCAGCAGCCGTTACAACAATGAGCAGTTCTTC. Translating gives CASSRYNNEQFF.

The chain couples TRBV13 to TRBJ1-1, with D perhaps TRBD1 (6 bases). Germline V gene data show CDR1 as PRHDT and CDR2 as FYEKMQ (reference sequence). The CDR3 has 19 amino acids. Trimming removed 1 base from V and 0 bases from J, with 21 bases in between. Here the CDR3 DNA reads TGTGCCAGCAGCTTAGTTTGGACAGCCCGATCAGGACTGAACACTGAAGCTTTCTTT. Translated, it gives CASSLVWTARSGLNTEAFF.

The CDR3 DNA reads TGTGCCAGCAGTACAAGCGGGAGTGCCTACAATGAGCAGTTCTTC. Translating gives CASSTSGSAYNEQFF. The rearrangement links TRBV6-6 to TRBJ2-1; 8 bases fit TRBD2. V dropped 5 bases and J dropped 2; count of bases not matched to a gene: 5. This CDR3 has 15 residues. Germline assignment: CDR1 MNHNY and CDR2 SVGAGI (reference sequence).

The genes are TRBV7-6 and TRBJ2-7; D perhaps matches TRBD2 (5 bases). Trimming took 5 bases from V and 7 from J, leaving 24 bases between them. Germline CDR1 SGHVS, CDR2 FNYEAQ. The CDR3 extends over 16 amino acids. The CDR3 DNA follows: TGTGCCAGCAGCCCGGACTCCGGGATCCGGCGGATTGAGCAGTACTTC. It translates to CASSPDSGIRRIEQYF.

This chain connects TRBV7-9 to TRBJ2-2; 12 bases line up with TRBD2. The CDR3 spans 18 residues. CDR1 SEHNR and CDR2 FQNEAQ come from the germline V gene (reference sequence). After removal of 1 base from V and 1 base from J, the junction contained 4 bases not matched to a gene. The CDR3, as DNA: TGTGCCAGCAGCTTAGAGTGGACTAGCGGGGTGAACACCGGGGAGCTGTTTTTT. Translation gives CASSLEWTSGVNTGELFF.

The chain combines TRBV7-3 with TRBJ2-3; 10 nucleotides line up with TRBD2. Germline CDR1 reads SGHTA; CDR2 reads FQGTGA. Trimming cost V 4 bases and J 2 bases; bases outside gene matches: 3. The CDR3 has 15 residues. CDR3 DNA sequence: TGTGCCAGCAGCTGGGGACTAGCGCACACAGATACGCAGTATTTT. Translation: CASSWGLAHTDTQYF.